This entry concerns a single T cell receptor (beta chain). This CDR3 contains 16 residues. The V gene's germline CDR1 is SNHLY and CDR2 FYNNEI. With 3 bases clipped from V and 5 bases from J, the junction kept 5 bases outside the gene matches. Repertoires were generated with immunoSEQ multiplex PCR, while TCRdb's copy carries only in-frame clones and drops some. There are approximately 200,000 clones in the sample; 86% occur only once, and around 8.6% lies in the top ten. The data were taken from a study of blood T cell repertoires in COVID-19. Overall study context: Samples came from the United States, Italy and Spain, spanning acute and convalescent COVID-19. PBMCs, B-cell-depleted T cells, or T cells were the source of the cDNA or gDNA that made up the material.

Recruitment covered about 25 US areas and drew participants whose ages spanned roughly 18 to 89 years. The source of this sequence is a woman between 25 and 40 years old who had recovered from COVID-19. The sequencing input was PBMCs or T cells enriched from blood (not recorded which). The chain links TRBV2 to TRBJ2-1, with 12 bases matching TRBD1. CDR3 sequence: CASSDPGQGADNEQFF. In DNA, the CDR3 is TGTGCCAGCAGTGACCCGGGACAGGGGGCGGACAATGAGCAGTTCTTC. Based on the CDR3 plus reference TRBV2 and TRBJ2-1, the full variable domain is EPEVTQTPSHQVTQMGQEVILRCVPISNHLYFYWYRQILGQKVEFLVSFYNNEISEKSEIFDDQFSVERPDGSNFTLKIRSTKLEDSAMYFCASSDPGQGADNEQFFGPGTRLTVL.